The entry below gives a single TCR beta chain sequence along with its context. Its cognate antigen is unknown. The record originates from a study of T cell responses to AZD1222 COVID-19 vaccine. Across the study: Second-dose schedules of about 4 or about 12 weeks were combined. Whole-study findings and limits: When two AZD1222 doses had been given, Spike-specific TCR breadth and depth rose.

TCRdb keeps only in-frame clones here, not all; method: immunoSEQ multiplex PCR. In the table there are roughly 150,000 clones, 85% to 95% of which are singletons. The CDR3 spans 13 residues. The ends were cut back, 1 base at V and 6 bases at J, with 10 bases in the middle. From germline, CDR1 is SGHRS and CDR2 YFSETQ. Sample: peripheral blood, taken on day 0 of AZD1222 vaccination. The receptor was isolated from an adult in good health. The chain links TRBV5-1 to TRBJ1-2; D gene unclear. The CDR3 loop reads CASSLWGGDGYTF. CDR3 nucleotides: TGCGCCAGCAGCTTGTGGGGTGGGGATGGCTACACCTTC.